This record concerns one TCR beta chain sequence. Its target is not known. This sample was taken from a study of CXCR3-negative and CXCR3-positive naive CD8 T cells. Germline assignment: CDR1 KGHSH and CDR2 LQKENI. CDR3 length: 15 residues. Findings and caveats of the study: More hydrophobic TRB CDR3s occurred in CXCR3-positive than in CXCR3-negative naive cells.

The libraries of TRB cDNA were constructed through 5' RACE using UMI labels. Reprocessing the 5' RACE reads, TCRdb reports a single entry for every CDR3 protein and omits DNA. The sample has about 42,000 distinct CDR3 sequences. The study sorted every CD8+ T cell subset in triplicate at approximately 300,000 cells each. The clonotype was recovered from a human donor in good health. Some clones in this sample may be carry-over from other donors' samples. The chain combines TRBV18 with TRBJ2-3. Sequencing was performed on naive CXCR3- CD8+ T cells from blood. The subset denotes: CD45RO-CCR7+CD27+CD95- naive CD8+ T cells lacking CXCR3 (TNR3-). The CDR3: CASSPPIPVSDTQYF.